This TCR beta chain was recovered during a study of response to subunit inactivated influenza vaccine. Study-wide results and limits: A suggestion made by the authors is that each seasonal influenza vaccination recruits few new T cells.

The CDR3 is made up of 15 amino acids. The ends lost 4 bases at V and 4 bases at J; junction bases unmatched: 9. Germline-derived CDR1 and CDR2 are SGHNT and YYREEE (reference sequence). In TCRdb, the RT-PCR reads were re-called with MiXCR into one record per CDR3 protein. The table records 500,000 to 600,000 distinct CDR3 sequences, about 7.6% of them present only once. Of note for this clonotype: Antigen: not known.

Source: PBMCs from blood, taken less than 25 months after vaccination. The rearrangement links TRBV5-4 to TRBJ2-3, with 7 bases identical to TRBD1. The TCR sequence derives from a man between 50 and 69 years old who received an inactivated influenza vaccine. The chain's CDR3 is CASSGPRGNSDTQYF. The CDR3 coding sequence is TGTGCCAGCAGCGGCCCCAGGGGGAACTCAGATACGCAGTATTTT. Full variable domain (remainder filled in from reference TRBV5-4 and TRBJ2-3): ETGVTQSPTHLIKTRGQQVTLRCSSQSGHNTVSWYQQALGQGPQFIFQYYREEENGRGNFPPRFSGLQFPNYSSELNVNALELDDSALYLCASSGPRGNSDTQYFGPGTRLTVL.